Listed below are T cell receptor beta chains from one sample, sequenced in a study of metastatic and nonmetastatic thyroid tumors. Through MiXCR, TCRdb re-clonotyped the PCR reads. The table includes around 16,000 clones, around 13% detected once. The sample consisted of blood. Receptor source: a female donor with papillary thyroid cancer or a benign thyroid nodule (not recorded which). Some clones in this sample may be carry-over from other donors' samples. CDR3s leave out the opening cysteine and the closing phenylalanine or tryptophan. A D gene is named only where the DNA matches it firmly.

V gene,J gene,D gene,CDR3 protein
TRBV19,TRBJ1-2,.,ASSQSGRGFLNYGYT
TRBV5-1,TRBJ2-7,.,ASSLYRAGEQY
TRBV19,TRBJ1-3,.,ASIPVSGNTIY
TRBV27,TRBJ1-3,.,ASSLNLQGSGNTIY
TRBV9,TRBJ1-1,TRBD1,ASSFTGGNTEAF
TRBV5-1,TRBJ2-1,TRBD1,ASSPQTPGQSYNEQF
TRBV7-2,TRBJ2-7,.,ASSLAGTSSYEQY
TRBV30,TRBJ1-6,.,DWSTGGSPLPLH
TRBV10-3,TRBJ1-1,.,AISVQVNTEAF
TRBV6-2/TRBV6-3,TRBJ2-7,.,ASSYYGVREQY
TRBV4-1,TRBJ1-5,.,ASSQAQYSNQPQH
TRBV7-7,TRBJ2-2,.,ASSPDRNTGELF
TRBV2,TRBJ2-5,.,ASKASVFRETQY
TRBV30,TRBJ2-1,TRBD1,AWSSMYRHRGNEQF
TRBV19,TRBJ1-5,TRBD1,ASSLGQGYQPQH
TRBV20-1,TRBJ1-1,.,SARGHPNTEAF
TRBV3-1,TRBJ1-1,.,ASSNRRNTEAF
TRBV24-1,TRBJ2-1,.,ATSAEVYNEQF
TRBV24-1,TRBJ2-1,.,ATSDCVPAYNEQF
TRBV18,TRBJ1-4,TRBD1,ASSPTGTGNEKLF
TRBV27,TRBJ2-1,TRBD2,ASSSGLAPYNEQF
TRBV30,TRBJ2-1,TRBD2,AWTLSVAGEQF
TRBV12-3/TRBV12-4,TRBJ1-1,.,ASSPSRVGLPCTEAF
TRBV2,TRBJ2-1,.,ASTPLGLYNEQF
TRBV7-6,TRBJ1-5,.,AMGRASSNQPQH
TRBV6-1,TRBJ1-3,.,ASSERNPATGNTIY
TRBV7-8,TRBJ1-4,.,ASSRTSQGEKLF
TRBV11-2,TRBJ2-2,.,ASSIDRPLTNTGELF
TRBV5-4,TRBJ2-1,.,ASSLGLARSSYNEQF
TRBV2,TRBJ2-1,TRBD2,ASSVSSGEQF
TRBV20-1,TRBJ2-3,TRBD2,SAKSGGGRDTQY
TRBV3-1,TRBJ2-7,.,ASSQESGTRSYEQY
TRBV20-1,TRBJ2-7,.,SARWGRGCYEQY
TRBV3-1,TRBJ1-4,.,ASSLTEGEKLF
TRBV20-1,TRBJ2-1,TRBD2,SALASGAGEQF
TRBV11-2,TRBJ1-1,.,ASSRGRNTEAF
TRBV29-1,TRBJ2-5,TRBD2,SVEDWGGGETQY
TRBV20-1,TRBJ2-7,.,SARITDLTYEQY
TRBV6-1,TRBJ1-6,.,ASASSYNSPLH
TRBV27,TRBJ1-1,TRBD1,ASTGTGGTEAF
TRBV28,TRBJ1-3,.,AITPGFSPRGGNTIY
TRBV27,TRBJ2-3,TRBD1,ASGTGGTDTQY
TRBV20-1,TRBJ2-7,TRBD1,SARGTGGFYEQY
TRBV6-1,TRBJ1-4,.,ASSRGSLEYEKLF
TRBV20-1,TRBJ1-5,.,SAYQGRDNQPQH
TRBV6-1,TRBJ1-1,.,ASSFRDSTEAF
TRBV9,TRBJ1-6,.,ASSVVPGNYSPLH
TRBV6-1,TRBJ2-3,.,ASSEEDFTDTQY
TRBV6-1,TRBJ1-5,TRBD1,ASRHRTGNQPQH